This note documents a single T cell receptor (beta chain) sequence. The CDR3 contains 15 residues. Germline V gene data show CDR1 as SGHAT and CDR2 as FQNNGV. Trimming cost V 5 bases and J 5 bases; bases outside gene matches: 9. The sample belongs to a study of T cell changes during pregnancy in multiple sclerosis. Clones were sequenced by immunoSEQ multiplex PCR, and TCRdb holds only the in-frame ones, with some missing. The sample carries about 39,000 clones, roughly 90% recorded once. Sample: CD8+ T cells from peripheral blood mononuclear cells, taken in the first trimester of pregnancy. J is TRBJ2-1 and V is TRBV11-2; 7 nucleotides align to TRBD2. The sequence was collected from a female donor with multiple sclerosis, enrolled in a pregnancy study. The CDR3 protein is CASSPIRTRDNEQFF. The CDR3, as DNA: TGTGCCAGCAGCCCCATACGGACTAGAGACAATGAGCAGTTCTTC.